This T cell receptor beta chain originates from a study of early T cells in non-severe SARS-CoV-2 infection. Overall study context: Sequencing targeted bulk RNA from unsorted whole blood, leaving chains unpaired.

Many counts were recorded for this clonotype. Its antigen remains unidentified. TCRdb re-called the 5' RACE reads with MiXCR, one entry per CDR3 protein. The sample consists of roughly 28,000 distinct CDR3 sequences, 5.1% of them appearing once. Study-level findings and limits: There was a bias toward anti-spike CD8 responses in VDJdb matching, which missed private and CD4 specificities.

The ends lost 6 bases at V and 5 bases at J; junction bases unmatched: 12. CDR3 size: 17 residues. The sequenced material came from whole blood. J is TRBJ2-7 and V is TRBV12-3 or TRBV12-4; 14 bases line up with TRBD2. This clonotype was obtained from an adult who was a healthcare worker with PCR-confirmed SARS-CoV-2 infection or an uninfected control (not recorded which). CDR3 sequence (DNA): TGTGCCAGCAGCTATGGACTAGCGGGAGGATTGCGACACGAGCAGTACTTC. This gives the protein CASSYGLAGGLRHEQYF.